This entry lists 29 T cell receptor beta chains sequenced from one sample in a study of molecular identifiers for immune sequencing clone quantification. Using its own MiXCR run on the PCR reads, TCRdb lists one record per CDR3 protein. The profile shows just under 650,000 distinct CDR3 sequences, approximately 20% of them singletons. Sequencing used naive CD8+ T cells from blood, with Jurkat cell RNA spiked in. As for subset: FACS-sorted CD8+CD4-CCR7+CD45RA+ naive T cells. These receptors came from a human donor in good health. Some libraries in this study had Jurkat cell RNA spiked in.

This clonotype was recorded many times. The chain uses TRBV9 and TRBJ2-5, with D perhaps matching TRBD2 (5 bases). CDR3 size: 15 residues. V lost 2 bases and J lost 0, with 11 bases in between. Germline V gene lookup returns CDR1 SGDLS and CDR2 YYNGEE. The CDR3 loop reads CASSVASLDQETQYF. For the CDR3, the DNA is TGTGCCAGCAGCGTCGCCTCACTAGACCAAGAGACCCAGTACTTC.

Many counts were recorded for this clonotype. This chain uses TRBV6-6 with TRBJ2-7; a weak D match, TRBD1 (6 bases). CDR3 length equals 16 residues. The germline V gene encodes CDR1 MNHNY and CDR2 SVGAGI (reference sequence). With 5 bases removed from V and 0 bases from J, the gap between germline ends came to 17 bases. DNA of the CDR3: TGTGCCAGCAGTACGGGTGGGGGCGGGCACTCCTACGAGCAGTACTTC. Its protein product is CASSTGGGGHSYEQYF.

In its sample, this clonotype was seen many times. CDR3 region: CASSQEQGRKNIQYF. Written as DNA, the CDR3 is TGTGCCAGCAGCCAAGAGCAGGGGAGGAAAAACATTCAGTACTTC. The chain joins TRBV3-1 to TRBJ2-4; D possibly matches TRBD1 or TRBD2 (6 bases each). Per the germline V gene, CDR1 is LGHDT and CDR2 is YNNKEL (reference sequence). The CDR3 covers 15 residues. The V end was cut by 0 bases, the J end by 4 bases, with 10 bases between.

This clonotype appeared many times. The chain combines TRBV14 with TRBJ2-7; D perhaps matches TRBD2 (6 bases). Germline CDR1 SGHDN, CDR2 FVKESK. The CDR3 totals 15 residues. V dropped 0 bases and J dropped 4 bases, with 13 bases sitting between them. CDR3 in DNA: TGTGCCAGCAGCCAAGATTGGAAAGGACTATACGAGCAGTACTTC. Protein product: CASSQDWKGLYEQYF. The entire variable domain, with the rest obtained from reference TRBV14 and TRBJ2-7, is as follows: EAGVTQFPSHSVIEKGQTVTLRCDPISGHDNLYWYRRVMGKEIKFLLHFVKESKQDESGMPNNRFLAERTGGTYSTLKVQPAELEDSGVYFCASSQDWKGLYEQYFGPGTRLTVT.

A remark on this clonotype: With a much larger clone just one base away, this may be a read error. J is TRBJ2-5 and V is TRBV5-4; TRBD2 is a possible D gene (7 bases). Trimming shortened V by 0 bases and J by 9 bases, and 18 bases separated the two germline ends. CDR3 size: 15 residues. Germline V lookup: CDR1 SGHNT, CDR2 YYREEE (reference sequence). CDR3 DNA: TGTGCCAGCAGCTTGGGGACTAGGGGGATTGAGGCCCAGTACTTC. Its translation is CASSLGTRGIEAQYF.

This clonotype was counted many times. This rearrangement joins TRBV7-9 to TRBJ1-3; D is possibly TRBD1 (5 bases). Trimming stripped 5 bases from V and 2 bases from J, with 13 bases between. The CDR3 sequence is 15 residues long. Germline CDR1 reads SEHNR; CDR2 reads FQNEAQ (reference sequence). The DNA of the CDR3 is TGTGCCAGCAGCCCCCAGGGCACTACTGGAAACACCATATATTTT. Protein product: CASSPQGTTGNTIYF.

This rearrangement joins TRBV2 to TRBJ2-5; D gene unclear. Trimming shortened V by 6 bases and J by 5 bases, and 10 bases separated the two germline ends. The CDR3 has 12 amino acids. The V gene's germline CDR1 is SNHLY and CDR2 FYNNEI. The CDR3 protein is CASSSDRETQYF. The DNA for the CDR3 is TGTGCCAGCAGCAGCGACCGGGAGACCCAGTACTTC. Full variable domain (outside the CDR3, taken from reference TRBV2 and TRBJ2-5): EPEVTQTPSHQVTQMGQEVILRCVPISNHLYFYWYRQILGQKVEFLVSFYNNEISEKSEIFDDQFSVERPDGSNFTLKIRSTKLEDSAMYFCASSSDRETQYFGPGTRLLVL.

This clonotype has just a few counts. The chain employs TRBV30 and TRBJ1-1, with 8 bases matching TRBD1. V shed 8 bases and J 4 bases; nucleotides not matched to a gene: 6. Germline CDR1 and CDR2: GTSNPN and SVGIG (reference sequence). The length of the CDR3 is 12 residues. The CDR3 nucleotides read TGTGCCGAATTTACAGGGGGCACTGAAGCTTTCTTT. Residues: CAEFTGGTEAFF.

This chain connects TRBV27 to TRBJ1-5; 8 bases map to TRBD1. This CDR3 has 16 amino acids. The germline CDR1 and CDR2 sequences are MNHEY and SMNVEV (reference sequence). Losses at the gene ends were 6 bases for V and 2 bases for J; bases not matched to a gene: 9. The CDR3 DNA follows: TGTGCCAGCAGCGCTACAGGGGGGGGGGGCAATCAGCCCCAGCATTTT. Translating gives CASSATGGGGNQPQHF.

The gene calls are TRBV9 and TRBJ1-1; D might be TRBD1 (5 bases). Germline V CDR1 and CDR2: SGDLS, YYNGEE. The CDR3 has 15 residues. Trimming removed 0 bases at V and 2 bases at J, with 11 bases between. DNA for the CDR3: TGTGCCAGCAGCGTAGAAGGTAGGGGAAACACTGAAGCTTTCTTT. Its protein product is CASSVEGRGNTEAFF.

This clonotype was seen a handful of times. The chain carries TRBV4-1 and TRBJ2-1, with 14 bases matching TRBD2. The CDR3 extends over 16 amino acids. V gave up 4 bases and J gave up 7 bases; unmatched junction bases: 6. The germline V gene has CDR1 MGHRA and CDR2 YSYEKL. CDR3 in DNA: TGCGCCAGCAGCCGCGGGACTAGCGGGAGTCAGAATGAGCAGTTCTTC. Amino acid sequence: CASSRGTSGSQNEQFF.

This clonotype was detected ten times or more. The rearrangement uses TRBV11-2 and TRBJ2-3, with TRBD1 identical over 8 bases. The CDR3 is 16 residues long. With 5 bases clipped from V and 7 bases from J, the junction kept 14 bases outside the gene matches. Germline assignment: CDR1 SGHAT and CDR2 FQNNGV. CDR3 bases: TGTGCCAGCAGCCCGCCCAAGGGGCAGGGGGCAAATACGCAGTATTTT. It is translated as CASSPPKGQGANTQYF.

This clonotype came up a few times. The rearrangement uses TRBV5-5 and TRBJ2-7; D is possibly TRBD1 (6 bases). CDR3 length: 14 residues. CDR1 SGHKS and CDR2 YYEKEE come from the germline V gene (reference sequence). Trimming left V 0 bases short and J 5 bases short, with 12 bases between. DNA for the CDR3: TGTGCCAGCAGCTTGGGGGCCAGGGGAAACGAGCAGTACTTC. It translates to CASSLGARGNEQYF. The whole variable domain, filled in from reference TRBV5-5 and TRBJ2-7, reads DAGVTQSPTHLIKTRGQQVTLRCSPISGHKSVSWYQQVLGQGPQFIFQYYEKEERGRGNFPDRFSARQFPNYSSELNVNALLLGDSALYLCASSLGARGNEQYFGPGTRLTVT.

This sequence joins TRBV19 and TRBJ2-2, with D maybe TRBD1 (6 bases). CDR1 is LNHDA and CDR2 is SQIVND in the germline V gene (reference sequence). The CDR3 sequence is 13 residues long. V lost 9 bases to trimming and J lost 5 bases, with 13 bases between them. The chain's CDR3 is CASRDMGTGELFF. DNA for the CDR3: TGTGCCAGCCGGGACATGGGTACCGGGGAGCTGTTTTTT.

This clonotype was observed many times. This chain uses TRBV4-3 with TRBJ2-5, with a possible D match to TRBD2 (6 bases). V was pared by 1 base and J by 5 bases, with 14 bases between. The germline gives CDR1 LGHNA, CDR2 YSLEER. This CDR3 is built from 15 residues. The CDR3 loop is CASSQGAGGIETQYF. DNA of the CDR3: TGCGCCAGCAGCCAAGGAGCCGGAGGGATTGAGACCCAGTACTTC.

The chain carries TRBV20-1 and TRBJ2-1; D remains ambiguous. Between the trimmed V and J ends, which lost 4 bases and 8 bases, there was a span of 12 bases. CDR3 size: 12 residues. CDR1 and CDR2 from the germline V gene are DFQATT and SNEGSKA (reference sequence). CDR3 sequence: CSAKAHGDEQFF. CDR3 nucleotides: TGCAGTGCTAAAGCCCACGGCGATGAGCAGTTCTTC.

V and J are TRBV6-5 and TRBJ1-2; D uncertain. Germline CDR1 MNHEY, CDR2 SVGAGI. Trimming took off 6 bases at V and 3 bases at J, with 8 bases between the two ends. There are 12 residues in the CDR3. The DNA for the CDR3 is TGTGCCAGCAGCCCAGATTACTATGGCTACACCTTC. This codes for CASSPDYYGYTF.

This clonotype was seen at least ten times. The rearrangement links TRBV4-2 to TRBJ2-6; D is undetermined. Trimming removed 1 base at V and 2 bases at J, with 15 bases between. Germline loops: CDR1 LGHNA, CDR2 YNFKEQ. The CDR3 covers 18 residues. CDR3 nucleotides: TGTGCCAGCAGCCAAGTCCTATTAAGTCGGGCTGGGGCCAACGTCCTGACTTTC. As protein: CASSQVLLSRAGANVLTF.

This clonotype was observed at least ten times. CDR3 amino acids: CASSQTDSATNEKLFF. DNA for the CDR3: TGTGCCAGCAGTCAAACCGACAGTGCAACTAATGAAAAACTGTTTTTT. J is TRBJ1-4 and V is TRBV7-9, with D tentatively TRBD1 (5 bases). The CDR3 runs to 16 residues. The V and J ends lost 6 bases and 0 bases respectively, with 14 bases between them. CDR1 SEHNR and CDR2 FQNEAQ come from the germline V gene (reference sequence).

The chain employs TRBV3-1 and TRBJ2-1; 8 bases align to TRBD2. CDR3 length: 18 amino acids. The germline V gene has CDR1 LGHDT and CDR2 YNNKEL (reference sequence). The V segment lost 0 bases and the J segment 7 bases; nucleotides outside the gene matches: 14. The CDR3 here is CASSQELWRRGAGNEQFF. The DNA for the CDR3 is TGTGCCAGCAGCCAAGAGTTATGGAGGCGGGGGGCGGGTAATGAGCAGTTCTTC.

This clonotype has at least ten counts. The V and J genes are TRBV10-2 and TRBJ2-3; D possibly corresponds to TRBD1 (7 bases). Germline lookup yields CDR1 WSHSY and CDR2 SAAADI. Deletions cut 10 bases from V and 3 bases from J, with 26 bases between. The CDR3 contains 17 residues. The CDR3 bases are TGCGCCACCGTAAGCAGGGGGGCCGAGTGGCGGACAGATACGCAGTATTTT. It is translated as CATVSRGAEWRTDTQYF.

A few counts support this clonotype. V and J are TRBV7-9 and TRBJ1-6, with no clear D. The CDR3 spans 14 residues. Trimming stripped 5 bases from V and 9 bases from J, with 14 bases between. The germline CDR1 and CDR2 sequences are SEHNR and FQNEAQ (reference sequence). The CDR3 here is CASSPIGWGSPLHF. CDR3 nucleotide sequence: TGTGCCAGCAGCCCGATAGGGTGGGGTTCACCCCTCCACTTT.

The genes are TRBV28 and TRBJ2-1; D is perhaps TRBD2 (6 bases). V was pared by 3 bases and J by 6 bases, with 15 bases between. This CDR3 is 15 amino acids long. The germline gives CDR1 MDHEN, CDR2 SYDVKM. The CDR3 nucleotides read TGTGCCAGCAGTTTGCTGGGGGGACCTAGCAATGAGCAGTTCTTC. Its translation is CASSLLGGPSNEQFF.

In this sample, this clonotype turned up many times. The V and J genes are TRBV7-9 and TRBJ1-2, with TRBD1 identical over 7 bases. The CDR3 consists of 15 residues. Trimming cost V 5 bases and J 7 bases; bases outside gene matches: 13. Germline-derived CDR1 and CDR2 are SEHNR and FQNEAQ (reference sequence). CDR3 sequence: CASSPGTEAAAGYTF. CDR3 in DNA: TGTGCCAGCAGCCCCGGGACAGAGGCTGCAGCTGGCTACACCTTC.

This clonotype was recorded a few times. One base away lies a much larger clone, so this may be a sequencing read error. The genes are TRBV4-3 and TRBJ1-3, with a tentative D call TRBD1 (5 bases). Per germline, CDR1 LGHNA and CDR2 YSLEER. The CDR3 is made up of 18 amino acids. CDR3: CASSQDYLDRGSGTTIYF. The CDR3 DNA is TGCGCCAGCAGCCAAGATTATCTAGATAGGGGAAGTGGAACCACCATATATTTT.

The V and J genes are TRBV12-5 and TRBJ2-5; 7 bases align to TRBD1. This CDR3 region has 14 residues. Germline CDR1 and CDR2: LGHNT and FRNRAP. J gave up 3 bases and V 6 bases, and 7 bases lay outside the gene matches. The CDR3, as DNA: TGTGCTAGTGGGACGAACAGGGGAAAAGAGACCCAGTACTTC. The encoded protein is CASGTNRGKETQYF.

The sample holds many counts of this clonotype. V is TRBV12-3 or TRBV12-4 and J is TRBJ2-3, with unresolved D. Trimming left V 6 bases short and J 2 bases short, with 6 bases between. The CDR3 sequence is 12 residues long. DNA of the CDR3: TGTGCCAGCAGGACTGACACAGATACGCAGTATTTT. It encodes CASRTDTDTQYF.

This clonotype was found many times. V is TRBV7-9 and J is TRBJ1-1; D unresolved. V was cut by 6 bases and J by 4 bases, with 12 bases left in between. Looked up from germline, CDR1 is SEHNR and CDR2 is FQNEAQ (reference sequence). The CDR3 sequence is 13 residues long. The CDR3 here is CASRTDLGTEAFF. Here the CDR3 DNA reads TGTGCCAGCAGGACGGACTTGGGCACTGAAGCTTTCTTT.

The J gene is TRBJ2-1, the V gene TRBV20-1; D gene ambiguous. There are 14 residues in the CDR3. Trimming stripped 2 bases from V and 2 bases from J, with 10 bases between. CDR1 is DFQATT and CDR2 is SNEGSKA in the germline V gene (reference sequence). The CDR3 loop is CSARTQTAYNEQFF. Here the CDR3 DNA reads TGCAGTGCTAGAACTCAAACGGCCTACAATGAGCAGTTCTTC.